This T cell receptor (beta chain) was captured in a study of blood T cell repertoires in COVID-19. At the level of the study: Researchers got acute and convalescent COVID-19 samples from the United States, Italy and Spain. Sample material is recorded as cDNA or gDNA derived from T cells, B-cell-depleted T cells, or PBMCs.

Sequencing was performed with immunoSEQ multiplex PCR; in TCRdb, only in-frame clones are kept and a portion is missing. The sample comprises 80,000 or so clones, 65% to 90% of which are singletons, and approximately 44% rests with the top ten. The V end was cut by 0 bases, the J end by 0 bases, with 3 bases between. The CDR3 is 15 residues long. CDR1 is LGHDT, CDR2 YNNKEL, per germline (reference sequence). This clone appeared once. This chain joins TRBV3-1 (or the pseudogene TRBV3-2) and TRBJ2-6; D is undetermined. This clonotype was sampled from a man older than 75 with acute or convalescent COVID-19. Sample: peripheral blood. CDR3 loop: CASSQDNSGANVLTF. The CDR3 DNA is TGTGCCAGCAGCCAAGATAACTCTGGGGCCAACGTCCTGACTTTC.